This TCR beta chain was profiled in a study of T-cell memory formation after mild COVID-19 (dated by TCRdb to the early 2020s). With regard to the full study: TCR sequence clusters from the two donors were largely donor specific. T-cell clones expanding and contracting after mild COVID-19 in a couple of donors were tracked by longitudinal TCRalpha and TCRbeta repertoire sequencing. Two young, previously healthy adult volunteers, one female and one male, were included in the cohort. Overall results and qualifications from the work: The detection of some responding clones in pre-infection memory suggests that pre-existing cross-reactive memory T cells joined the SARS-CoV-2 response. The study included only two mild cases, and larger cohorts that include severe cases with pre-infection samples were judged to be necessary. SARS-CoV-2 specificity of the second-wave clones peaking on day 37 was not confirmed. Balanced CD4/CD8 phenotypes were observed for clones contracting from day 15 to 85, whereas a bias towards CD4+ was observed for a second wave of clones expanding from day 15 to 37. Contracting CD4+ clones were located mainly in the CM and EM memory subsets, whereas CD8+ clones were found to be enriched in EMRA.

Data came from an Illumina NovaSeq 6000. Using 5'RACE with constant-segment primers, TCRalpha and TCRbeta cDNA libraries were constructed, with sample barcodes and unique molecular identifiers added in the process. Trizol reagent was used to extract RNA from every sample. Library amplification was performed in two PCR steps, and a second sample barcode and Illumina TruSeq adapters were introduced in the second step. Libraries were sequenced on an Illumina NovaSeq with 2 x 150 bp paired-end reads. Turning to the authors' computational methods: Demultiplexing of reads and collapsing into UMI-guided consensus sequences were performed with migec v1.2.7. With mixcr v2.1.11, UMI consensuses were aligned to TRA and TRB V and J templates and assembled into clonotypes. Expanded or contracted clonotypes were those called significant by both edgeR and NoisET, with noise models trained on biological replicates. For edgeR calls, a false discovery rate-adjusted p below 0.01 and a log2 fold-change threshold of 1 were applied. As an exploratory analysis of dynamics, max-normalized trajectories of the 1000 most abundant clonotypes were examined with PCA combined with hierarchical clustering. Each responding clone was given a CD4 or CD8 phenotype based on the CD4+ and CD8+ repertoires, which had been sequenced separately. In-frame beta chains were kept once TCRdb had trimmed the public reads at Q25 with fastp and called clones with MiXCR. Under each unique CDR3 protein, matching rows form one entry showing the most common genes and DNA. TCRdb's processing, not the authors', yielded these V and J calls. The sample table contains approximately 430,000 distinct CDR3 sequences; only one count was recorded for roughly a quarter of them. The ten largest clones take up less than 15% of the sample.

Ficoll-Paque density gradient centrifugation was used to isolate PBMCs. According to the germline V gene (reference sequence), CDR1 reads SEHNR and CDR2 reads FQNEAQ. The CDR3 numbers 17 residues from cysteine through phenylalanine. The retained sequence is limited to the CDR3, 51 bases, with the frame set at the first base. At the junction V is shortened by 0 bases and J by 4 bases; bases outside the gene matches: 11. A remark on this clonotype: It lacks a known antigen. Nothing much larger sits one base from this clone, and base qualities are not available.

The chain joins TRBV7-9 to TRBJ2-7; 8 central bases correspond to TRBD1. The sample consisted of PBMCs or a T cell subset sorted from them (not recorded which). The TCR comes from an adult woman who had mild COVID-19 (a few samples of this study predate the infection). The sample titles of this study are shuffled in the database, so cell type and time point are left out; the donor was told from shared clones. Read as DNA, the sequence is TGTGCCAGCAGCTTAGCAGATTCCGGACAGGGATTGTACGAGCAGTACTTC. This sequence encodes CASSLADSGQGLYEQYF.